This T cell receptor beta chain was found in a study of cytomegalovirus exposure and HLA in healthy donors. Study summary: From donors who were HLA-typed, an early data release held about 85 million unique TCRs.

CDR1 is SEHNR, CDR2 FQNEAQ, per germline (reference sequence). The CDR3 length is 14 residues. The ends were cut back, 3 bases at V and 0 bases at J, with 8 bases in the middle. Study findings and constraints: Likely technical artifact: a cluster of highly shared sequence variants. Overall, 164 TCR beta chains were annotated as cytomegalovirus-associated. The later analysis indicated that the majority of CMV-associated TCR beta chains appeared HLA-restricted.

Primers: 60 Vbeta forward and 13 Jbeta reverse. Only in-frame clones appear in the TCRdb table, and some are missing; sequencing was by immunoSEQ multiplex PCR. The data contain about 150,000 clones, about 60% of them seen just once; the ten biggest clones take up approximately 6.5%. This clone was observed once. Its antigen remains unidentified. The chain is built from TRBV7-9 and TRBJ1-2, with D unresolved. This receptor was identified in a woman aged 55-70 years in good health and CMV-seropositive. The sequenced material came from PBMCs. CDR3 protein: CASSFSGSNYGYTF. CDR3 sequence (DNA): TGTGCCAGCAGCTTCAGTGGTTCTAACTATGGCTACACCTTC.